The source of this T cell receptor beta chain is a study of high-grade serous ovarian cancer treatment subgroups. Turning to the study itself: Each sample yielded on average roughly 7,000 unique TCR beta rearrangements from more than 13,000 reads.

V was shortened by 0 bases and J by 0 bases, with 8 bases between the two germline ends. The CDR3 is 15 residues long. Per germline, CDR1 MGHRA and CDR2 YSYEKL. The tumor samples were collected prior to definitive surgery or chemotherapy. About this clone itself: Its matching antigen is unknown.

Profiled with immunoSEQ multiplex PCR; TCRdb holds only in-frame clones, not every one. Seen here are 35,000 to 45,000 clones, about four fifths observed once, and the top ten hold about 3%. Study observations and caveats: These tumor repertoires lack spatial information from bulk sequencing. Same-patient tumor repertoires overlapped at roughly 0.095 to 0.85; different patients barely overlapped.

Sequencing was done on a sample of tumor tissue. The chain links TRBV4-1 to TRBJ1-2, with a tentative D call TRBD1 (6 bases). This TCR came from a human donor with high-grade serous ovarian cancer. The CDR3 coding sequence is TGCGCCAGCAGCCAAGACAGGGGAACTAACTATGGCTACACCTTC. This sequence encodes CASSQDRGTNYGYTF.